The 16 T cell receptor beta chains reported below all come from one sample, sequenced in a study of shared clonotypes between healthy human individuals. The repertoire was sequenced with immunoSEQ multiplex PCR; TCRdb's copy has only in-frame clones and lacks some. The top ten hold roughly 1.9% of the sample, which has some 660,000 clones, about 80% seen once. Sequencing input: memory CD4+ T cells sorted from blood. Regarding subset: CD45RA-negative fraction. Receptors were obtained from a woman younger than 45 in good health.

The gene calls are TRBV5-4 and TRBJ2-2; 7 nucleotides agree with TRBD1. Germline values: CDR1 SGHNT, CDR2 YYREEE (reference sequence). The J segment lost 4 bases and the V segment lost 3 bases, leaving 3 bases of the junction unmatched. The CDR3 is 14 residues long. CDR3 protein: CASSSQGITGELFF. As DNA, the CDR3 is TGTGCCAGCAGCTCACAGGGGATCACCGGGGAGCTGTTTTTT.

In its sample, this clone was seen a few times. This same CDR3 is encoded by further DNA sequences in the sample. CDR3 DNA: TGCGCCAGCAACAGGGACACACAAGAGACCCAGTACTTC. This sequence encodes CASNRDTQETQYF. The V call is TRBV5-1, the J call TRBJ2-5, with D possibly TRBD1 on 6 matching bases. Germline CDR1 is SGHRS and CDR2 is YFSETQ. V was cut by 6 bases and J by 2 bases, with 11 bases left in between. The CDR3 runs to 13 residues.

The chain is built from TRBV18 and TRBJ2-3; D uncertain. The germline V gene encodes CDR1 KGHSH and CDR2 LQKENI. With 0 bases removed from V and 6 bases from J, the gap between germline ends came to 7 bases. This CDR3 contains 13 residues. The CDR3 coding sequence is TGTGCCAGCTCACCACCCGGGCAGGATACGCAGTATTTT. It codes for CASSPPGQDTQYF. The full variable domain, its missing parts supplied by reference TRBV18 and TRBJ2-3, is NAGVMQNPRHLVRRRGQEARLRCSPMKGHSHVYWYRQLPEEGLKFMVYLQKENIIDESGMPKERFSAEFPKEGPSILRIQQVVRGDSAAYFCASSPPGQDTQYFGPGTRLTVL.

The V and J genes are TRBV5-4 and TRBJ1-5; D perhaps matches TRBD1 (6 bases). Germline V gives CDR1 SGHNT, CDR2 YYREEE (reference sequence). Between the trimmed V and J ends, which lost 4 bases and 0 bases, there was a span of 14 bases. The CDR3 is made up of 16 amino acids. CDR3 sequence: CASSRRQAYSNQPQHF. The CDR3 nucleotides read TGTGCCAGCAGCCGACGACAGGCGTATAGCAATCAGCCCCAGCATTTT.

In this sample, this clone turned up once. Additional DNA sequences in this sample encode the identical CDR3. This rearrangement joins TRBV28 to TRBJ1-1; D perhaps matches TRBD1 (5 bases). This CDR3 spans 13 amino acids. The germline CDR1 and CDR2 sequences are MDHEN and SYDVKM. Trimming took 5 bases from V and 2 from J, leaving 9 bases between them. CDR3 DNA: TGTGCCAGCAGTCTAGGGGCAAACACTGAAGCTTTCTTT. Protein: CASSLGANTEAFF. Supplemented by reference TRBV28 and TRBJ1-1, the full variable domain reads DVKVTQSSRYLVKRTGEKVFLECVQDMDHENMFWYRQDPGLGLRLIYFSYDVKMKEKGDIPEGYSVSREKKERFSLILESASTNQTSMYLCASSLGANTEAFFGQGTRLTVV.

With regard to this clone: The junction differs from germline at one of its ends, possibly a read error. The rearrangement joins TRBV15 to TRBJ2-1; 8 positions agree with TRBD2. Germline lookup yields CDR1 LNHNV and CDR2 YYDKDF (reference sequence). The CDR3 is made up of 15 amino acids. This CDR3 is CATRRDSGVHNEQFF. The CDR3 DNA follows: TGTGCCACCAGAAGAGATAGCGGGGTACACAATGAGCAGTTCTTC.

This rearrangement joins TRBV19 to TRBJ1-1; D perhaps matches TRBD1 (6 bases). Germline V gene lookup returns CDR1 LNHDA and CDR2 SQIVND (reference sequence). Deletions cut 3 bases from V and 1 base from J, with 12 bases between. The length of the CDR3 is 15 residues. The CDR3 here is CASSIWGRANTEAFF. The CDR3 nucleotides read TGTGCCAGTAGTATTTGGGGGCGAGCGAACACTGAAGCTTTCTTT.

V is TRBV7-3 and J is TRBJ2-3; 8 bases match TRBD2. This CDR3 is 15 amino acids long. Germline V gene data show CDR1 as SGHTA and CDR2 as FQGTGA. Losses at the gene ends were 4 bases for V and 6 bases for J; bases not matched to a gene: 9. DNA for the CDR3: TGTGCCAGCAGCTCGGGCGGGAGGTTGGGCGATACGCAGTATTTT. The encoded protein is CASSSGGRLGDTQYF.

The rearrangement uses TRBV4-2 and TRBJ2-1, with D possibly being TRBD2 (6 bases). The V end lost 0 bases, the J end lost 1 base, and 13 bases lay between the germline ends. In germline, CDR1 is LGHNA, CDR2 YNFKEQ. The CDR3 consists of 17 residues. CDR3 amino acids: CASSQDRREKSYNEQFF. DNA of the CDR3: TGTGCCAGCAGCCAAGATCGACGGGAGAAATCCTACAATGAGCAGTTCTTC.

The chain links TRBV2 to TRBJ2-7; 7 bases line up with TRBD1. Losses at the gene ends were 0 bases for V and 6 bases for J; bases not matched to a gene: 5. This CDR3 comprises 14 residues. CDR1 is SNHLY, CDR2 FYNNEI, per germline. CDR3 nucleotide sequence: TGTGCCAGCAGTGAAGCCTCCGGGACAGTCGAGCAGTACTTC. Residues: CASSEASGTVEQYF.

The chain combines TRBV28 with TRBJ1-1; D unresolved. CDR1 and CDR2 (germline): MDHEN, SYDVKM. The CDR3 spans 12 residues. V was shortened by 9 bases and J by 1 base, with 9 bases between the two germline ends. Written as DNA, the CDR3 is TGTGCCAGTACGGGGAGGAACACTGAAGCTTTCTTT. Its protein is CASTGRNTEAFF.

This rearrangement joins TRBV10-1 to TRBJ2-3; D is perhaps TRBD2 (6 bases). Per the germline V gene, CDR1 is WNHNN and CDR2 is SYGVQD (reference sequence). This CDR3 contains 16 residues. The germline V and J ends were trimmed by 0 bases and 4 bases, with 14 bases remaining between them. The CDR3 protein is CASSESTTPGADTQYF. The CDR3 DNA reads as TGCGCCAGCAGTGAGTCGACGACCCCGGGGGCAGATACGCAGTATTTT.

With regard to this clone: Other DNA sequences in this sample translate to the same CDR3. The gene calls are TRBV27 and TRBJ2-7; D might be TRBD2 (5 bases). Trimming shortened V by 4 bases and J by 2 bases, and 9 bases separated the two germline ends. The V gene's germline CDR1 is MNHEY and CDR2 SMNVEV (reference sequence). The CDR3 runs 13 residues. CDR3 region: CASSSRETYEQYF. CDR3 sequence (DNA): TGTGCCAGCAGTTCGAGGGAGACCTACGAGCAGTACTTC.

The chain couples TRBV29-1 to TRBJ2-3; 8 positions match TRBD2. Per the germline V gene, CDR1 is SQVTM and CDR2 is ANQGSEA. V gave up 2 bases and J gave up 2 bases; unmatched junction bases: 3. The CDR3 is 14 residues long. CDR3 nucleotides: TGCAGCGTTGAATACGGGAGGGCCACAGATACGCAGTATTTT. It specifies CSVEYGRATDTQYF.

The V gene is TRBV7-7, the J gene TRBJ2-1; TRBD2 aligns across 8 bases. V lost 3 bases, J lost 6 bases, and 7 bases stayed unmatched. The CDR3 loop spans 15 amino acids. Germline V gives CDR1 SSHAT, CDR2 FNYEAQ (reference sequence). CDR3 in amino acids: CASSFLLAGVNEQFF. DNA for the CDR3: TGTGCCAGCAGCTTTTTGCTAGCGGGTGTCAATGAGCAGTTCTTC.

This clone was seen ten or more times. The chain is built from TRBV6-1 and TRBJ2-3, with 7 nucleotides matching TRBD1. Germline values: CDR1 MNHNS, CDR2 SASEGT. The CDR3 has 15 amino acids. Trimming cost V 8 bases and J 0 bases; bases outside gene matches: 8. The CDR3 bases are TGTGCCAGCTATCGGACAGGTACTAGCACAGATACGCAGTATTTT. It is translated as CASYRTGTSTDTQYF.